A selection of T cell receptor beta chains follows, all from one sample in a study of persistence of HIV-infected CD4 T cells. The data were produced by immunoSEQ multiplex PCR, yet TCRdb's version contains in-frame clones alone and is incomplete. The repertoire has more than 35,000 clones, 75% to 90% of them found once; the top ten carry less than 2%. For these TCRs, the target antigens are not known. Here the sequenced sample was CD4+ T cells sorted from PBMCs after roughly 18-hour stimulation, taken from a patient who received antiretroviral therapy. The receptors come from an adult man with HIV who was CMV-seropositive. Both conserved end residues are part of each CDR3. Only some rows state a clone size, as once, few, many or a class for expanded clones.

cdr3_length,v_call,j_call,clone_size,cdr3_aa
17,TRBV15,TRBJ2-1,-,CATSRDLRAGGNDEQFF
17,TRBV9,TRBJ2-6,once,CASSVQGDSSGANVLTF
13,TRBV18,TRBJ1-1,once,CASSPRGNTEAFF
13,TRBV19,TRBJ2-3,-,CASSTGGTDTQYF
15,TRBV5-1,TRBJ2-7,-,CASRRGTLEAHEQYF
16,TRBV18,TRBJ1-2,-,CASSQGTANSNYGYTF
12,TRBV2,TRBJ1-1,-,CASSGRRTEAFF
13,TRBV7-9,TRBJ1-6,-,CASSWDRFSPLHF
13,TRBV9,TRBJ1-1,-,CASSPDMNTEAFF
13,TRBV3-1/TRBV3-2,TRBJ1-1,-,CASSPRGQGRAFF
16,TRBV30,TRBJ1-2,few,CAWTFRGGGRNYGYTF
15,TRBV5-5,TRBJ2-6,-,CASSSQGTGANVLTF
15,TRBV28,TRBJ2-1,-,CASTSGDRGRNEQFF
14,TRBV7-9,TRBJ2-3,-,CASSLYTGRDTQYF